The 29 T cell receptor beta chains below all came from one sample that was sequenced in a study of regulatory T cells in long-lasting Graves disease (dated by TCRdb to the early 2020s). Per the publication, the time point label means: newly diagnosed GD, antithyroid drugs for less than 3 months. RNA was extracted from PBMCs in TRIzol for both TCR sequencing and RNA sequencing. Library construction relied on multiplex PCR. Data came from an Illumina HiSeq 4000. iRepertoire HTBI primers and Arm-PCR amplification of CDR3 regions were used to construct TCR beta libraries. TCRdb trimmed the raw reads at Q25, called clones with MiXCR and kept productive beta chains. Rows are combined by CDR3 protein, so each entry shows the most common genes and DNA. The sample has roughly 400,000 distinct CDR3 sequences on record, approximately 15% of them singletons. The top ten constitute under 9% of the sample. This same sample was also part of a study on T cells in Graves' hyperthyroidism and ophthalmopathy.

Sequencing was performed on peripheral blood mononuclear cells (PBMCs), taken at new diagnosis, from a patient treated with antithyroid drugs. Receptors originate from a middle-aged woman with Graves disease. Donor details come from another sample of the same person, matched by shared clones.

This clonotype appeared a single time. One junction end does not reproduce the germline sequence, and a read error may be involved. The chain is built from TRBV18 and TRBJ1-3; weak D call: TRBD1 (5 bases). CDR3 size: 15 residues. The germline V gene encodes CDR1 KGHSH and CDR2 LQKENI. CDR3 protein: CSSSPDSRSGNTIYF. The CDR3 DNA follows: TGCTCCAGCTCACCAGACAGTCGCTCTGGAAACACCATATATTTT.

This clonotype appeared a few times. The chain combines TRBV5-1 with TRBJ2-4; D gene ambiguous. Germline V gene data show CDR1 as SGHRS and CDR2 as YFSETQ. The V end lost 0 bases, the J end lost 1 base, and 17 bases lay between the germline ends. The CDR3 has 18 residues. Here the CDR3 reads CASSLGPNAPRAKNIQYF. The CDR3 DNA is TGCGCCAGCAGCTTGGGACCAAATGCCCCGCGCGCCAAAAACATTCAGTACTTC.

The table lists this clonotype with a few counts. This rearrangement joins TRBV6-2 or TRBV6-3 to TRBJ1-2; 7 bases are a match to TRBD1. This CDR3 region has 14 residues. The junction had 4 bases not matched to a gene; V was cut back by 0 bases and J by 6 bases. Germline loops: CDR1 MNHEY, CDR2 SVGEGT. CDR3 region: CASSYSMQGDGYTF. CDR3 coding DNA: TGTGCCAGCAGTTACTCGATGCAGGGGGATGGCTACACCTTC.

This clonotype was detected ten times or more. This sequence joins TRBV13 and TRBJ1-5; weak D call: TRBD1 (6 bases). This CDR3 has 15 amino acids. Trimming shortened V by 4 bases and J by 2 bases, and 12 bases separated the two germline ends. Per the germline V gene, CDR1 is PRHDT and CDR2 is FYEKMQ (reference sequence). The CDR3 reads CASSSRRQGNQPQHF. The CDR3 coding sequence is TGTGCCAGCAGCTCAAGGCGACAGGGCAATCAGCCCCAGCATTTT.

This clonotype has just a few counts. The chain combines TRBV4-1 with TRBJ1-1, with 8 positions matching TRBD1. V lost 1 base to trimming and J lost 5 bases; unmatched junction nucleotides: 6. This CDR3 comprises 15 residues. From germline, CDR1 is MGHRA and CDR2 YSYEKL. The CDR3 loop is CASSQADRVRTEAFF. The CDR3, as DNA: TGCGCCAGCAGCCAAGCGGACAGGGTACGAACTGAAGCTTTCTTT.

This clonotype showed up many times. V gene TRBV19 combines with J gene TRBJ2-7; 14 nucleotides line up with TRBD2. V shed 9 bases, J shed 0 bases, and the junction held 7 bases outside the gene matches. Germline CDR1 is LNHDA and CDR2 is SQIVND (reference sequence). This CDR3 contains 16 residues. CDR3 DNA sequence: TGTGCCAGCAGAGGACTAGCGGGAGGTAACTCCTACGAGCAGTACTTC. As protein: CASRGLAGGNSYEQYF.

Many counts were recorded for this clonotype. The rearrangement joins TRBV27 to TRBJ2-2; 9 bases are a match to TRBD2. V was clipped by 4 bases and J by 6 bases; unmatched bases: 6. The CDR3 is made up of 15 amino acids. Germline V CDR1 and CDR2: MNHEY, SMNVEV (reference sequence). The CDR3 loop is CASSWASGAPGELFF. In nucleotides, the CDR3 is TGTGCCAGCAGTTGGGCTAGCGGGGCCCCCGGGGAGCTGTTTTTT.

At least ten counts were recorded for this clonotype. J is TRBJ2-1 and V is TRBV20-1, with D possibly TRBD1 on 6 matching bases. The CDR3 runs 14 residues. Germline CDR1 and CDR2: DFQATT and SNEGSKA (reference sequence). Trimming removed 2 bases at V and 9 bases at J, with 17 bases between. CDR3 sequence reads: CSARPVQGTSEQFF. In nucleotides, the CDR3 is TGCAGTGCTAGACCCGTACAGGGAACCAGTGAGCAGTTCTTC.

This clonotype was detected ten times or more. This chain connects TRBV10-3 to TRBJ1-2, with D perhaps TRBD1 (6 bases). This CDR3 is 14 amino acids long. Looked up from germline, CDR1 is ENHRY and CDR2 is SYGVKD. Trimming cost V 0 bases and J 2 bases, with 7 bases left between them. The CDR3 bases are TGTGCCATCAGTGAGTCGAGGGGGAACTATGGCTACACCTTC. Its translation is CAISESRGNYGYTF.

CDR3 sequence (DNA): TGTGCCAGCAGTCCCGGGACCCTCGCCGCGGACATTCAGTACTTC. Translated: CASSPGTLAADIQYF. The V and J genes are TRBV6-1 and TRBJ2-4; D may match TRBD1 or TRBD2 (5 bases each). V lost 5 bases to trimming and J lost 8 bases, with 19 bases between them. Per germline, CDR1 MNHNS and CDR2 SASEGT. The CDR3 has 15 residues.

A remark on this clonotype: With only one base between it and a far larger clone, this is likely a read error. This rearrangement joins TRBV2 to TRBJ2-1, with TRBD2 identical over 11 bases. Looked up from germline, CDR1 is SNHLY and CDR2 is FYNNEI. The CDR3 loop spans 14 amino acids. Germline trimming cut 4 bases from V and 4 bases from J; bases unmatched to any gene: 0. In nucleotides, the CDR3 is TGTGCCAGCAGTGCTAGCGGGAGGTACAATGAGCAGTTCTTC. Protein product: CASSASGRYNEQFF.

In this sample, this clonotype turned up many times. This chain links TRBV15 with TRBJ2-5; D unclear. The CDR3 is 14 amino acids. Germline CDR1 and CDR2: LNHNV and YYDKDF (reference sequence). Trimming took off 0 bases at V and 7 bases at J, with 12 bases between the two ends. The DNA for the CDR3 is TGTGCCACCAGCAGAGATCAGAGCCCTGGGACCCAGTACTTC. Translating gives CATSRDQSPGTQYF.

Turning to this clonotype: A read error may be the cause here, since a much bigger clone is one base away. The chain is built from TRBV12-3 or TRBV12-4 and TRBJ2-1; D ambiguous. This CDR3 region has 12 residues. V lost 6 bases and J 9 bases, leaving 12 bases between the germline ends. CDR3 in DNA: TGTGCCAGCAGCCAAGGACCGGGTGAGCAGTTCTTC. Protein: CASSQGPGEQFF.

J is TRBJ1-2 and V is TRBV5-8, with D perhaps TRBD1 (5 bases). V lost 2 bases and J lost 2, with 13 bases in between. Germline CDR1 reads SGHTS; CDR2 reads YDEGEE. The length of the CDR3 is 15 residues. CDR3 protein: CASSFTGRGNYGYTF. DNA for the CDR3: TGTGCCAGCAGCTTCACGGGACGGGGAAACTATGGCTACACCTTC. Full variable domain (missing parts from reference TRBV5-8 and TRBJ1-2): EAGVTQSPTHLIKTRGQQATLRCSPISGHTSVYWYQQALGLGLQFLLWYDEGEERNRGNFPPRFSGRQFPNYSSELNVNALELEDSALYLCASSFTGRGNYGYTFGSGTRLTVV.

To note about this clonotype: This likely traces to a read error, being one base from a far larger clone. The CDR3 loop is CAISRTSWSYEQYF. In DNA, the CDR3 is TGTGCCATCAGTCGAACTAGCTGGAGCTACGAGCAGTACTTC. The rearrangement links TRBV10-3 to TRBJ2-7, with a tentative D call TRBD2 (6 bases). V was pared by 5 bases and J by 3 bases, with 14 bases between. This CDR3 spans 14 amino acids. Germline V lookup: CDR1 ENHRY, CDR2 SYGVKD.

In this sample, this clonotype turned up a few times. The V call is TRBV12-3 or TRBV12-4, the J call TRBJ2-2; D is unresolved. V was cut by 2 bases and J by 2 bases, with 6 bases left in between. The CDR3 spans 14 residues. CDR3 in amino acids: CASSLSQNTGELFF. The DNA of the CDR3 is TGTGCCAGCAGTTTATCCCAAAACACCGGGGAGCTGTTTTTT.

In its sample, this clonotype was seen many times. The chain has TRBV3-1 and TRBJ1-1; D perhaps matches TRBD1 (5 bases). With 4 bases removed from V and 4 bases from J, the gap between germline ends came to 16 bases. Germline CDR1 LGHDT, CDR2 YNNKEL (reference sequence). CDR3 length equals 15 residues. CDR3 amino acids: CASSLRGGVFTEAFF. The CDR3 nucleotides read TGTGCCAGCAGCCTCCGAGGAGGGGTCTTCACTGAAGCTTTCTTT.

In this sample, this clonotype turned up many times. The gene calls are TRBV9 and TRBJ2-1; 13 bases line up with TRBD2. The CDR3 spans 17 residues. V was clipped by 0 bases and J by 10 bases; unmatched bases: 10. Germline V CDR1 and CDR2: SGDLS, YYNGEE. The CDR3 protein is CASSVDLGTSGNMEQFF. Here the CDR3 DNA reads TGTGCCAGCAGCGTAGACCTCGGGACTAGCGGGAACATGGAGCAGTTCTTC.

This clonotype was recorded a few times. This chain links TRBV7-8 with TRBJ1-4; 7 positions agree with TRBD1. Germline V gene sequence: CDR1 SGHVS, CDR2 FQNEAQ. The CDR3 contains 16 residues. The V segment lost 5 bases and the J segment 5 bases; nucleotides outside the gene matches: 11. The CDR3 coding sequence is TGTGCCAGCAGCCAGGGGGGGGGGAGTGAAAATGAAAAACTGTTTTTT. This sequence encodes CASSQGGGSENEKLFF.

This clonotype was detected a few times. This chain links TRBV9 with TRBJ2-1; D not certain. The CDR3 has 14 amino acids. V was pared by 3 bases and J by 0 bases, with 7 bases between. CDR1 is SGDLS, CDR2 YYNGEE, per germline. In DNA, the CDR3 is TGTGCCAGCAGCGAAGGGAACTCCTACAATGAGCAGTTCTTC. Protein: CASSEGNSYNEQFF. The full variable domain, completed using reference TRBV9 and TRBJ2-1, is DSGVTQTPKHLITATGQRVTLRCSPRSGDLSVYWYQQSLDQGLQFLIQYYNGEERAKGNILERFSAQQFPDLHSELNLSSLELGDSALYFCASSEGNSYNEQFFGPGTRLTVL.

CDR3 bases: TGTGCCAGCACCAGTGGTCCCAGACAAGCTTTCTTT. It encodes CASTSGPRQAFF. This rearrangement joins TRBV12-3 or TRBV12-4 to TRBJ1-1; D is unclear. V was shortened by 7 bases and J by 9 bases, with 15 bases between the two germline ends. The CDR3 consists of 12 residues.

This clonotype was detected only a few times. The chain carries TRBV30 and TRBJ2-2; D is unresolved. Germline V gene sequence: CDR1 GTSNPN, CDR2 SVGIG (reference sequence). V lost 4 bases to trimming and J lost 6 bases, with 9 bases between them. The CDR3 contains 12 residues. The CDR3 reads CAWNDLAGELFF. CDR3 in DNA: TGTGCCTGGAACGACCTAGCCGGGGAGCTGTTTTTT.

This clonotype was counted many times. The CDR3 reads CASSTRGLKNIQYF. DNA for the CDR3: TGTGCCAGCAGTACCCGGGGACTCAAAAACATTCAGTACTTC. V is TRBV6-2 or TRBV6-3 and J is TRBJ2-4; TRBD2 might be the D (6 bases). This CDR3 spans 14 amino acids. Germline CDR1 MNHEY, CDR2 SVGEGT. V gave up 5 bases and J gave up 3 bases, with 11 bases separating them.

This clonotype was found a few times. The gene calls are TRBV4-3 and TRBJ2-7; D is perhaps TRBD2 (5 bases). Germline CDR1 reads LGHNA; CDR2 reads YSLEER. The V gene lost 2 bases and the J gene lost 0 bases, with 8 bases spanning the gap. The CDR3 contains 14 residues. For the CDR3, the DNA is TGCGCCAGCAGCCAATCGGGATCCTCCTACGAGCAGTACTTC. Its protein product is CASSQSGSSYEQYF.

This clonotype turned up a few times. The CDR3 protein is CASSQEVFTGELFF. The CDR3 DNA is TGTGCCAGCAGCCAGGAAGTGTTCACCGGGGAGCTGTTTTTT. This sequence joins TRBV14 and TRBJ2-2; no clear D gene. This CDR3 comprises 14 residues. With 3 bases removed from V and 4 bases from J, the gap between germline ends came to 9 bases. Germline loops: CDR1 SGHDN, CDR2 FVKESK. Supplemented by reference TRBV14 and TRBJ2-2, the full variable domain reads EAGVTQFPSHSVIEKGQTVTLRCDPISGHDNLYWYRRVMGKEIKFLLHFVKESKQDESGMPNNRFLAERTGGTYSTLKVQPAELEDSGVYFCASSQEVFTGELFFGEGSRLTVL.

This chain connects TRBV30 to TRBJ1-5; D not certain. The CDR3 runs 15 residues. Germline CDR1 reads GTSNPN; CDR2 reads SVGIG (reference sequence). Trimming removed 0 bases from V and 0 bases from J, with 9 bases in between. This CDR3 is CAWSVPGISNQPQHF. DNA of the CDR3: TGTGCCTGGAGTGTACCCGGGATTAGCAATCAGCCCCAGCATTTT. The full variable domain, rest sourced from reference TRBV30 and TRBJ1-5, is SQTIHQWPATLVQPVGSPLSLECTVEGTSNPNLYWYRQAAGRGLQLLFYSVGIGQISSEVPQNLSASRPQDRQFILSSKKLLLSDSGFYLCAWSVPGISNQPQHFGDGTRLSIL.

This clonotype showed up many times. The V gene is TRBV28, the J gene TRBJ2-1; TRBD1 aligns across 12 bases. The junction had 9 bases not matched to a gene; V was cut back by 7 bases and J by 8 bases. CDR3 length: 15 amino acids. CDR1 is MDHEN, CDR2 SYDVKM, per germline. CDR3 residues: CASNDVRDRGHEQFF. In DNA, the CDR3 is TGTGCCAGCAATGATGTCCGGGACAGGGGGCATGAGCAGTTCTTC.

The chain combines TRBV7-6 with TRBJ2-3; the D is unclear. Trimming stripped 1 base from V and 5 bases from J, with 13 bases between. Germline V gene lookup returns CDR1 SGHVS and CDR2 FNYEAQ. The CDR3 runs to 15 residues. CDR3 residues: CASSLGSPGGDTQYF. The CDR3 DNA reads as TGTGCCAGCAGCTTAGGGAGCCCGGGTGGAGATACGCAGTATTTT.

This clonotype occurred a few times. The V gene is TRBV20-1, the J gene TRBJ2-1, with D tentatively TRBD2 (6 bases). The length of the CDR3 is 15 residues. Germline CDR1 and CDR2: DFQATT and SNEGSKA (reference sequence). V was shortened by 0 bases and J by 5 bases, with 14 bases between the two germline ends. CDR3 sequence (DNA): TGCAGTGCTAGAGACCTTTTGGGACTTCACAATGAGCAGTTCTTC. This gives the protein CSARDLLGLHNEQFF.